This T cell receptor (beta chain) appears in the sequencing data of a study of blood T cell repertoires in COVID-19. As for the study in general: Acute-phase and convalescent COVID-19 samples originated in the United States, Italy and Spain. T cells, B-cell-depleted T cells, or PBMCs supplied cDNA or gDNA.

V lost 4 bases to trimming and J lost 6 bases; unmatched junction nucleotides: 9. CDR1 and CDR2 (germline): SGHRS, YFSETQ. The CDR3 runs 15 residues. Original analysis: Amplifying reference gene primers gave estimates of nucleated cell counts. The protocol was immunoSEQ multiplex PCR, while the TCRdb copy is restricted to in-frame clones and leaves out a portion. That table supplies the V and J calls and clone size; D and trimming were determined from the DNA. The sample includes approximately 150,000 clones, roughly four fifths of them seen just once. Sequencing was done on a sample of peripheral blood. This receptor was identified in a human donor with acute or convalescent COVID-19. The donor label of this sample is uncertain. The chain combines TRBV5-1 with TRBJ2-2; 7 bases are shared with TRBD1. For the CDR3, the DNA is TGCGCCAGCAGCGCGGACAGGTTATTCCCCGGGGAGCTGTTTTTT. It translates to CASSADRLFPGELFF.